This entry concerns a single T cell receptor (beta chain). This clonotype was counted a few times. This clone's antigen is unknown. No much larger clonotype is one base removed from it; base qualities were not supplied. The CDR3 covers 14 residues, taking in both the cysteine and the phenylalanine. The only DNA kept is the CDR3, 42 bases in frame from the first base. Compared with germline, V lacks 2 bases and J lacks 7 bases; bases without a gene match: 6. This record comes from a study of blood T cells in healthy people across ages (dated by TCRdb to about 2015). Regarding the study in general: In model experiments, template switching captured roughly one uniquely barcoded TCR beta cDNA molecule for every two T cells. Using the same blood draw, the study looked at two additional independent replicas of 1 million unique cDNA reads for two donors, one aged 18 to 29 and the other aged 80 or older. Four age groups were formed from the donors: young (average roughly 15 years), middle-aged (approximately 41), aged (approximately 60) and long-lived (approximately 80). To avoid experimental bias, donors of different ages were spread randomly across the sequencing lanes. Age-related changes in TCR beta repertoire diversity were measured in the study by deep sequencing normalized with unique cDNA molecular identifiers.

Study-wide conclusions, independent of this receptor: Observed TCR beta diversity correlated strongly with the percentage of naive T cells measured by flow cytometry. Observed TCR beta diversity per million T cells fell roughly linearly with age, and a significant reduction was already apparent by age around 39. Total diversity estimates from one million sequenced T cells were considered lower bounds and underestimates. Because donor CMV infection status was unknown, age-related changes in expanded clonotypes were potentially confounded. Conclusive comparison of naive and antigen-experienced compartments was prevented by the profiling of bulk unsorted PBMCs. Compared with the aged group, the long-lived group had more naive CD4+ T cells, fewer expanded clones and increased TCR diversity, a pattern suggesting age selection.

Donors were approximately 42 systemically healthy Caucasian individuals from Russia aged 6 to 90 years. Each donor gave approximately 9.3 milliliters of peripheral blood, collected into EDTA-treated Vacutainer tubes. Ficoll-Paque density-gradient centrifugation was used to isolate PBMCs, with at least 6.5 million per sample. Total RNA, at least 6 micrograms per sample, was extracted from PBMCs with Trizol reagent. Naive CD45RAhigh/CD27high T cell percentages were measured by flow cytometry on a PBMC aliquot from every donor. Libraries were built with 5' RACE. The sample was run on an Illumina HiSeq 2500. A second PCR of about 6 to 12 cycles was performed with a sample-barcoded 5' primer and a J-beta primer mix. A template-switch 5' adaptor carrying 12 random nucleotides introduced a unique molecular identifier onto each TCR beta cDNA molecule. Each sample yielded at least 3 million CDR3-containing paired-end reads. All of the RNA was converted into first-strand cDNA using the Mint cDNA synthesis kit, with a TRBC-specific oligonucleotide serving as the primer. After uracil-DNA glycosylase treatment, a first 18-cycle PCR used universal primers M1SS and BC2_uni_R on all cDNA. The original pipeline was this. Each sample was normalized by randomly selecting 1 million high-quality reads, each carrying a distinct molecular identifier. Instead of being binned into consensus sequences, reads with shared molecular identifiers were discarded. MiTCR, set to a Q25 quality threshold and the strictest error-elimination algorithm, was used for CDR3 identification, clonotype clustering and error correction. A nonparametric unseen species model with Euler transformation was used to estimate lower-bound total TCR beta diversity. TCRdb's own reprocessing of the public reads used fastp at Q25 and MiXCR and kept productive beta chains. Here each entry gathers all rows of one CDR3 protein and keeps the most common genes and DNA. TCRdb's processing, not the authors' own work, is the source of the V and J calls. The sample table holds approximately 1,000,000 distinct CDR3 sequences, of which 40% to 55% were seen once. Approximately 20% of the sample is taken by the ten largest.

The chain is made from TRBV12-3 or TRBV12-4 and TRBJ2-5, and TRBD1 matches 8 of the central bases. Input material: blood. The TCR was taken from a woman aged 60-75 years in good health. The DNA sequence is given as TGTGCCAGCAGTTTAAGGACAGGGAGACGGACCCAGTACTTC. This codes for CASSLRTGRRTQYF.